The 21 T cell receptor beta chains below come from one sample, sequenced in a study of cytomegalovirus exposure and HLA in healthy donors. PCR primers comprised 60 Vbeta and 13 Jbeta primers. The data were produced by immunoSEQ multiplex PCR, yet TCRdb's version contains in-frame clones alone and is incomplete. The sample yields some 100,000 clones, around three quarters seen once. Sequencing used PBMCs. Receptors were obtained from a woman in her forties or fifties in good health and CMV-seropositive.

The genes are TRBV5-6 and TRBJ2-5, with 8 bases identical to TRBD1. The CDR3 extends over 16 amino acids. V trimming: 4 bases; J trimming: 2 bases; junction bases outside the gene matches: 10. The germline CDR1 and CDR2 sequences are SGHDT and YYEEEE. The CDR3 DNA follows: TGTGCCAGCAGCGGTCAGGGGGCCGGACCTCAAGAGACCCAGTACTTC. Translation gives CASSGQGAGPQETQYF.

The V call is TRBV6-1, the J call TRBJ2-3; 7 bases line up with TRBD2. The CDR3 has 13 residues. V trimming: 8 bases; J trimming: 3 bases; junction bases outside the gene matches: 5. The V gene's germline CDR1 is MNHNS and CDR2 SASEGT. The CDR3 loop is CASGYSGTDTQYF. DNA of the CDR3: TGTGCCAGCGGTTATAGCGGGACAGATACGCAGTATTTT.

The rearrangement links TRBV12-5 to TRBJ2-2; TRBD1 agrees at 8 bases. Germline V gene data show CDR1 as LGHNT and CDR2 as FRNRAP. With 7 bases clipped from V and 5 bases from J, the junction kept 12 bases outside the gene matches. The CDR3 length is 16 residues. CDR3 DNA sequence: TGTGCTAGTGCCACCCGGCCAGGGGGCACGACCGGGGAGCTGTTTTTT. This gives the protein CASATRPGGTTGELFF.

V and J are TRBV7-6 and TRBJ2-7, with 11 nucleotides matching TRBD2. With 1 base clipped from V and 7 bases from J, the junction kept 12 bases outside the gene matches. This CDR3 comprises 17 residues. Germline V gene lookup returns CDR1 SGHVS and CDR2 FNYEAQ. The CDR3 is CASSLDLGTSGSREQYF. For the CDR3, the DNA is TGTGCCAGCAGCTTAGATCTGGGGACTAGCGGCTCGAGGGAGCAGTACTTC.

In its sample, this clone was seen a few times. The chain uses TRBV19 and TRBJ1-3; D is uncertain. Trimming cost V 3 bases and J 0 bases, with 9 bases left between them. Germline values: CDR1 LNHDA, CDR2 SQIVND (reference sequence). The CDR3 has 15 amino acids. The CDR3 nucleotides are TGTGCCAGTAGTATTGGGCCGATCTCTGGAAACACCATATATTTT. Its protein is CASSIGPISGNTIYF.

The CDR3 region is CASSARGLNTGELFF. CDR3 DNA sequence: TGTGCCAGCAGTGCCAGGGGCTTAAACACCGGGGAGCTGTTTTTT. The V and J genes are TRBV6-1 and TRBJ2-2, with a possible D match to TRBD1 (6 bases). Trimming left V 4 bases short and J 2 bases short, with 11 bases between. The V gene's germline CDR1 is MNHNS and CDR2 SASEGT. The CDR3 sequence is 15 residues long.

This clone was seen a few times. The chain joins TRBV25-1 to TRBJ2-1; 8 nucleotides line up with TRBD1. V lost 6 bases, J lost 6 bases, and 19 bases stayed unmatched. This CDR3 contains 18 residues. The germline V gene has CDR1 MGHDK and CDR2 SYGVNS. DNA for the CDR3: TGTGCCAGCAGCTTCGTCTGGATCGGACAGGGCAATTTCAATGAGCAGTTCTTC. Protein product: CASSFVWIGQGNFNEQFF.

J is TRBJ1-1 and V is TRBV7-9, with a possible D match to TRBD1 (6 bases). Germline-derived CDR1 and CDR2 are SEHNR and FQNEAQ (reference sequence). The V gene lost 2 bases and the J gene lost 8 bases, with 9 bases spanning the gap. This CDR3 has 12 amino acids. This CDR3 is CASSLPGQEAFF. In nucleotides, the CDR3 is TGTGCCAGCAGCTTACCGGGACAAGAAGCTTTCTTT.

The CDR3 region is CASSFAGADTQYF. The CDR3 DNA is TGTGCCAGCAGTTTTGCGGGAGCAGATACGCAGTATTTT. This rearrangement joins TRBV27 to TRBJ2-3, with 7 bases matching TRBD2. V was pared by 3 bases and J by 4 bases, with 1 base of the junction left unmatched. The germline CDR1 and CDR2 sequences are MNHEY and SMNVEV (reference sequence). The CDR3 extends over 13 amino acids.

The V gene is TRBV28, the J gene TRBJ2-2; D is unresolved. The V end was cut by 5 bases, the J end by 7 bases, with 8 bases between. Germline loops: CDR1 MDHEN, CDR2 SYDVKM. The CDR3 runs to 12 residues. This chain's CDR3 is CASSPPGGELFF. For the CDR3, the DNA is TGTGCCAGCAGTCCCCCCGGCGGGGAGCTGTTTTTT.

The V call is TRBV7-8, the J call TRBJ2-1; no firm D call. Looked up from germline, CDR1 is SGHVS and CDR2 is FQNEAQ. The CDR3 totals 11 residues. V lost 5 bases, J lost 9 bases, and 8 bases lay in between. The CDR3 here is CASSPGFEQFF. Here the CDR3 DNA reads TGTGCCAGCAGCCCGGGTTTTGAGCAGTTCTTC.

V usage is TRBV4-2 and J usage is TRBJ2-2; no definite D call. Germline CDR1 LGHNA, CDR2 YNFKEQ. The CDR3 totals 17 residues. Trimming shortened V by 4 bases and J by 6 bases, and 21 bases separated the two germline ends. The CDR3 protein is CASSPVLVALDAGELFF. DNA for the CDR3: TGTGCCAGCAGCCCAGTGCTAGTAGCCCTAGACGCCGGGGAGCTGTTTTTT.

The gene calls are TRBV23-1 and TRBJ2-5; D is possibly TRBD2 (5 bases). TRBV23-1 is placed among ORFs of uncertain function. V dropped 4 bases and J dropped 7 bases, with 13 bases sitting between them. This CDR3 has 13 residues. CDR3 sequence (DNA): TGCGCCAGCAGTCGACGCCACCGGGGGACCCAGTACTTC. Its translation is CASSRRHRGTQYF.

This clone was seen a handful of times. The rearrangement uses TRBV6-6 and TRBJ2-3, with a tentative D call TRBD2 (6 bases). V was shortened by 2 bases and J by 4 bases, with 13 bases between the two germline ends. The CDR3 has 15 residues. Germline V gene sequence: CDR1 MNHNY, CDR2 SVGAGI (reference sequence). Written as DNA, the CDR3 is TGTGCCAGCAGTTACGGCGGGATTGGGGCAGATACGCAGTATTTT. This gives the protein CASSYGGIGADTQYF.

In its sample, this clone was seen once. This chain uses TRBV5-1 with TRBJ2-3; D remains ambiguous. The germline V and J ends were trimmed by 0 bases and 2 bases, with 10 bases remaining between them. Germline CDR1 reads SGHRS; CDR2 reads YFSETQ. The CDR3 spans 15 residues. CDR3 sequence (DNA): TGCGCCAGCAGCTTGGGGCAGACTTACACAGATACGCAGTATTTT. Its protein product is CASSLGQTYTDTQYF.

The chain joins TRBV27 to TRBJ1-3; 7 positions agree with TRBD1. The V segment lost 0 bases and the J segment 4 bases; nucleotides outside the gene matches: 12. The V gene's germline CDR1 is MNHEY and CDR2 SMNVEV (reference sequence). The CDR3 consists of 18 residues. As DNA, the CDR3 is TGTGCCAGCAGTTTATCGACCCCGGGACAGAGGGCCGGAAACACCATATATTTT. It yields the protein CASSLSTPGQRAGNTIYF.

This clone was seen more than once but under ten times. This chain joins TRBV5-4 and TRBJ2-7, with 7 bases lining up with TRBD2. Unmatched junction bases numbered 9, after V lost 5 bases and J lost 1 base. There are 15 residues in the CDR3. Germline loops: CDR1 SGHNT, CDR2 YYREEE (reference sequence). The CDR3 coding sequence is TGTGCCAGCAGTCCCCGGAGGGAGGGGTCCTACGAGCAGTACTTC. Encoded protein: CASSPRREGSYEQYF.

This rearrangement joins TRBV28 to TRBJ2-3; 7 bases fit TRBD2. In germline, CDR1 is MDHEN, CDR2 SYDVKM. CDR3 size: 16 residues. With V trimmed by 2 bases and J by 2 bases, 7 bases remained unmatched. This CDR3 is CASSLGSGKVTDTQYF. CDR3 coding DNA: TGTGCCAGCAGTTTAGGGAGCGGGAAAGTCACAGATACGCAGTATTTT.

The J gene is TRBJ1-5, the V gene TRBV19; TRBD1 matches 8 bases. Germline lookup yields CDR1 LNHDA and CDR2 SQIVND (reference sequence). The CDR3 has 17 amino acids. Unmatched junction bases numbered 12, after V lost 4 bases and J lost 4 bases. CDR3 sequence reads: CASSTPGTGSFNQPQHF. Written as DNA, the CDR3 is TGTGCCAGTAGTACACCAGGGACAGGATCTTTTAATCAGCCCCAGCATTTT.

This chain links TRBV18 with TRBJ2-3; D not resolved. CDR1 KGHSH and CDR2 LQKENI come from the germline V gene. V was trimmed by 6 bases and J by 2 bases, leaving 6 bases between them. The CDR3 runs to 12 residues. The CDR3 loop reads CASSLNTDTQYF. CDR3 DNA sequence: TGTGCCAGCTCTCTAAACACAGATACGCAGTATTTT.

This chain links TRBV19 with TRBJ2-3; D might be TRBD2 (7 bases). The V gene's germline CDR1 is LNHDA and CDR2 SQIVND (reference sequence). Trimming stripped 4 bases from V and 2 bases from J, with 10 bases between. The CDR3 runs to 14 residues. This chain's CDR3 is CASSRGGLTDTQYF. The CDR3 DNA follows: TGTGCCAGTAGTAGGGGGGGGCTCACAGATACGCAGTATTTT.